What follows describes a single T cell receptor (beta chain). What antigen it recognizes has not been identified. No qualities accompany the bases; no much larger clone lies one base away. The donors were included in the validation cohort of over a hundred subjects, a group kept apart from the roughly 670-subject first cohort. The source of the sample is a study of cytomegalovirus exposure and HLA in healthy donors (dated by TCRdb to the late 2010s). In the study overall: A later analysis indicated that the 110 or so validation repertoires were generated on the platform also employed for the approximately 690 repertoires of the first cohort. The study was designed to test whether signatures of past pathogen exposure could be identified by cataloging public T cell receptors. In addition to the first cohort of roughly 700 subjects, a separate validation cohort of under 150 different subjects was used. High-throughput TCR immunosequencing, statistical association of individual TCRs with disease status, and machine learning were combined to predict cytomegalovirus infection status. The full study reports these points: A total of fewer than 200 TCR beta chains were listed by the study as associated with cytomegalovirus. Three of the identified cytomegalovirus-associated TCR beta chains were confirmed in vitro to be specific for cytomegalovirus antigens. In both the original and validation cohorts, the classifier was reported to diagnose cytomegalovirus status with high specificity and sensitivity. According to the authors, the approach could potentially be generalized to other disease states and immunological phenotypes. The validation cohort had no HLA typing available for a later analysis, so co-occurrence within that cohort was assessed over all 120 or so repertoires. Most TCR sequences were seen in very few donors, while some public TCRs were found in many individuals. A later analysis found that TCRs clustered in the first cohort also tended to co-occur in the roughly 120 validation repertoires, with more than 90% of cluster scores above 0.

Via the germline V gene, CDR1 is MDHEN and CDR2 SYDVKM. The CDR3 runs 13 amino acids, cysteine and phenylalanine included. CDR3 DNA only is kept here, 39 bases in frame from base 1. V loses 4 bases at its end and J loses 2 bases; junction bases beyond the gene matches: 1. To prepare the library, the immunoSEQ multiplex PCR assay was applied. Turning to the authors' computational methods: To diagnose cytomegalovirus status from the catalog of TCR beta chain sequences, a statistical classification framework was built. This is the immuneACCESS table as TCRdb keeps it, with only in-frame sequences that have V and J called. A part of the clones is gone; compared with another copy, unresolved V genes explain less than half, and the rest is unexplained. V and J calls and clone size are given by that table; D and trimming were obtained from the DNA. For this sample the table gives approximately 200,000 clones, of which just over 85% were detected only once. The top ten clones comprise approximately 2.9% of the sample.

The sequence links TRBV28 to TRBJ1-2; 7 bases in the junction line up with TRBD1. The sequenced sample was PBMCs. This clonotype originated in a woman younger than 35 in good health and CMV-seronegative. The CDR3 protein is CASSSGQNYGYTF. The nucleotides read TGTGCCAGCAGTTCGGGACAGAACTATGGCTACACCTTC.